Reported below is one TCR beta chain. Its matching antigen is unknown. The study ran its PCR with 60 Vbeta and 13 Jbeta primers. The data were produced by immunoSEQ multiplex PCR, yet TCRdb's version contains in-frame clones alone and is incomplete. Among about 190,000 clones, over 70% were seen once, and the ten largest hold less than 4.5%. The sample originates from a study of cytomegalovirus exposure and HLA in healthy donors. Study-level findings and limits: Analyzed later, most CMV-associated TCR beta chains appeared HLA-restricted.

The CDR3 runs to 14 residues. V shed 4 bases and J shed 7 bases, with 18 bases lying between them. Germline assignment: CDR1 SGHRS and CDR2 YFSETQ. Nominally healthy donors provided the samples, though records likely missed some immune exposures. The rearrangement joins TRBV5-1 to TRBJ2-7, with a weak D call TRBD2 (7 bases). Sample: PBMCs. The TCR comes from a man between 50 and 59 years old in good health and CMV-seronegative. In DNA, the CDR3 is TGCGCCAGCAGCCCCGGTCGGGGGGCAGGTGAGCAGTACTTC. This encodes CASSPGRGAGEQYF.